This T cell receptor beta chain was profiled in a study of T cell responses to AZD1222 COVID-19 vaccine. Study-level information: Second doses were pooled across both intervals (about 4 or about 12 weeks).

Points on this clone: Its antigen remains unidentified.

TCRdb's copy holds only in-frame clones and misses some; the assay was immunoSEQ multiplex PCR. Of around 80,000 clones in the sample, roughly 90% are singletons; the top ten hold roughly 11%. Findings and caveats of the study: The reported proportion of spike-specific TCRs targeting unmutated variant regions was nearly half. Donors were chiefly white British, with a greater number of females, and clonal diversity was perhaps underestimated.

The CDR3 length is 12 residues. V dropped 6 bases and J dropped 6 bases, with 11 bases sitting between them. Germline CDR1 reads SGHAT; CDR2 reads FQNNGV. The receptor comes from an adult in good health. This chain links TRBV11-2 with TRBJ1-1; a possible D gene is TRBD1 (5 bases). Sequences were derived from peripheral blood, sampled on day 0 of AZD1222 vaccination. Here the CDR3 reads CASRGGKAEAFF. DNA of the CDR3: TGTGCCAGCAGGGGGGGGAAGGCTGAAGCTTTCTTT. Filled out from reference TRBV11-2 and TRBJ1-1, the complete variable domain reads EAGVAQSPRYKIIEKRQSVAFWCNPISGHATLYWYQQILGQGPKLLIQFQNNGVVDDSQLPKDRFSAERLKGVDSTLKIQPAKLEDSAVYLCASRGGKAEAFFGQGTRLTVV.